The 25 T cell receptor beta chains reported below all come from one sample, sequenced in a study of graft-versus-host responses after intestinal transplantation. Produced via immunoSEQ multiplex PCR; TCRdb's table is partial and in-frame only. The sample has under 100,000 clones; about 90% are singletons. Which antigens these TCRs recognize remains unknown. The sample consisted of unstimulated CD8+ T cells sorted from spleen or lymph node cells, taken before transplant. These receptors originate from a human donor who was the organ donor for an intestinal transplant.

This chain links TRBV9 with TRBJ2-7; no reliable D call. V was cut by 0 bases and J by 2 bases, with 6 bases left in between. CDR1 and CDR2 from the germline V gene are SGDLS and YYNGEE. The CDR3 sequence is 13 residues long. The CDR3 coding sequence is TGTGCCAGCAGCGTAGGTGGGCCCTACGAGCAGTACTTC. Encoded protein: CASSVGGPYEQYF.

The chain employs TRBV11-3 and TRBJ2-7, with 8 bases that match TRBD2. The CDR3 contains 14 residues. The germline V gene encodes CDR1 SGHNT and CDR2 YENEEA. Germline trimming cut 6 bases from V and 2 bases from J; bases unmatched to any gene: 6. The CDR3 loop reads CASSKAGDTYEQYF. The DNA of the CDR3 is TGTGCCAGCAGTAAAGCGGGGGATACCTACGAGCAGTACTTC.

V is TRBV12-5 and J is TRBJ2-2; 7 bases line up with TRBD2. In germline, CDR1 is LGHNT, CDR2 FRNRAP. J lost 3 bases, V lost 5 bases, and 3 bases had no gene match. The CDR3 consists of 14 residues. The CDR3 reads CASGGTTDTGELFF. The CDR3 DNA reads as TGTGCTAGTGGTGGGACTACCGACACCGGGGAGCTGTTTTTT.

This clone was recorded once. This chain uses TRBV19 with TRBJ1-6, with 10 bases that match TRBD1. The germline V gene encodes CDR1 LNHDA and CDR2 SQIVND (reference sequence). There are 16 residues in the CDR3. V shed 3 bases, J shed 1 base, and the junction held 0 bases outside the gene matches. This CDR3 reads CASSMGQGSYNSPLHF. CDR3 coding DNA: TGTGCCAGTAGTATGGGACAGGGGTCCTATAATTCACCCCTCCACTTT.

The chain is built from TRBV2 and TRBJ1-1; 7 bases match TRBD1. The germline CDR1 and CDR2 sequences are SNHLY and FYNNEI. Trimming cost V 4 bases and J 5 bases; bases outside gene matches: 7. The CDR3 is 14 amino acids. The CDR3 DNA follows: TGTGCCAGCAGTGGAAACAGGGGACAAACTGAAGCTTTCTTT. Protein: CASSGNRGQTEAFF.

V gene TRBV27 combines with J gene TRBJ2-7; D is perhaps TRBD1 (5 bases). This CDR3 has 14 residues. V was pared by 2 bases and J by 4 bases, with 12 bases between. Germline lookup yields CDR1 MNHEY and CDR2 SMNVEV (reference sequence). The CDR3 sequence is CASSLETVGYEQYF. The CDR3 coding sequence is TGTGCCAGCAGTTTAGAGACAGTTGGATACGAGCAGTACTTC.

The CDR3 coding sequence is TGTGCCAGCAGTGGACTTTCCACAGATACGCAGTATTTT. This sequence encodes CASSGLSTDTQYF. The chain combines TRBV6-5 with TRBJ2-3; tentatively, D is TRBD2 (5 bases). The CDR3 contains 13 residues. Trimming pared 5 bases from V and 2 bases from J, leaving 8 bases between. Germline V gene sequence: CDR1 MNHEY, CDR2 SVGAGI.

This clone was found once. The chain has TRBV9 and TRBJ1-4, with 8 positions matching TRBD1. Germline assignment: CDR1 SGDLS and CDR2 YYNGEE. This CDR3 is 14 amino acids long. With V trimmed by 5 bases and J by 8 bases, 8 bases remained unmatched. The CDR3 protein is CASSMTGAGEKLFF. CDR3 sequence (DNA): TGTGCCAGCAGTATGACAGGGGCGGGCGAAAAACTGTTTTTT.

The chain links TRBV7-6 to TRBJ2-7; no reliable D call. This CDR3 is built from 15 residues. With 5 bases removed from V and 1 base from J, the gap between germline ends came to 15 bases. Looked up from germline, CDR1 is SGHVS and CDR2 is FNYEAQ. CDR3 nucleotide sequence: TGTGCCAGCAGCGCCCAACATCCAGCGTCCTACGAGCAGTACTTC. Protein product: CASSAQHPASYEQYF.

The rearrangement uses TRBV4-3 and TRBJ2-7; 8 bases match TRBD1. Germline trimming cut 0 bases from V and 1 base from J; bases unmatched to any gene: 2. This CDR3 contains 15 residues. The germline gives CDR1 LGHNA, CDR2 YSLEER. The chain's CDR3 is CASSQDRTGSYEQYF. The DNA of the CDR3 is TGCGCCAGCAGCCAAGATCGGACAGGGTCCTACGAGCAGTACTTC.

The chain is built from TRBV19 and TRBJ2-7; 7 positions agree with TRBD2. The length of the CDR3 is 14 residues. CDR1 and CDR2 from the germline V gene are LNHDA and SQIVND (reference sequence). The ends lost 1 base at V and 2 bases at J; junction bases unmatched: 2. DNA of the CDR3: TGTGCCAGTAGTATAGGTGGGGGGGCCTACGAGCAGTACTTC. Its translation: CASSIGGGAYEQYF.

This chain connects TRBV6-6 to TRBJ2-7; tentative D call: TRBD1 (6 bases). The CDR3 covers 14 residues. Per germline, CDR1 MNHNY and CDR2 SVGAGI (reference sequence). Between the trimmed V and J ends, which lost 10 bases and 2 bases, there was a span of 18 bases. CDR3 sequence: CATSQGLGAYEQYF. The CDR3 DNA follows: TGTGCCACCAGCCAGGGGTTGGGGGCCTACGAGCAGTACTTC.

The chain joins TRBV7-8 to TRBJ2-2; 8 bases are a match to TRBD2. Germline trimming cut 2 bases from V and 9 bases from J; bases unmatched to any gene: 11. The CDR3 covers 16 residues. Per germline, CDR1 SGHVS and CDR2 FQNEAQ. DNA for the CDR3: TGTGCCAGCAGCTTACCGGGACTAGGCGGACGGTGGGAGCTGTTTTTT. Amino acids: CASSLPGLGGRWELFF.

This chain connects TRBV29-1 to TRBJ2-1, with 7 positions matching TRBD1. Trimming cost V 8 bases and J 7 bases; bases outside gene matches: 5. This CDR3 has 11 amino acids. The V gene's germline CDR1 is SQVTM and CDR2 ANQGSEA. The CDR3 DNA follows: TGCAGCCTTTGGACAGGAAATGAGCAGTTCTTC. It codes for CSLWTGNEQFF.

The count of this clone is one. The chain has TRBV5-1 and TRBJ2-5; TRBD2 aligns across 10 bases. This CDR3 contains 14 residues. The V gene end was trimmed by 4 bases and the J gene end by 2 bases; junction bases not matched to a gene: 2. Per the germline V gene, CDR1 is SGHRS and CDR2 is YFSETQ. CDR3 sequence: CASSQRGGQETQYF. DNA for the CDR3: TGCGCCAGCAGCCAGCGGGGGGGTCAAGAGACCCAGTACTTC.

The gene calls are TRBV29-1 and TRBJ2-2; D possibly corresponds to TRBD2 (5 bases). The ends were cut back, 4 bases at V and 6 bases at J, with 9 bases in the middle. The germline CDR1 and CDR2 sequences are SQVTM and ANQGSEA. This CDR3 region has 12 residues. The CDR3 spells CSVVTGAGELFF. The DNA for the CDR3 is TGCAGCGTTGTTACCGGGGCCGGGGAGCTGTTTTTT.

The genes are TRBV4-2 and TRBJ2-1; possible D gene TRBD1, 6 bases. Deletions cut 4 bases from V and 9 bases from J, with 16 bases between. CDR3 length equals 14 residues. Germline values: CDR1 LGHNA, CDR2 YNFKEQ. The CDR3 coding sequence is TGTGCCAGCAGCCCAGTAGGGGGAAGTACTGAGCAGTTCTTC. It specifies CASSPVGGSTEQFF.

This sequence joins TRBV11-2 and TRBJ2-3; 9 positions agree with TRBD2. Per the germline V gene, CDR1 is SGHAT and CDR2 is FQNNGV. V gave up 4 bases and J gave up 5 bases; unmatched junction bases: 7. This CDR3 comprises 15 residues. DNA of the CDR3: TGTGCCAGCAGCTCTCCGGGACTAGCTAGAGATACGCAGTATTTT. Encoded protein: CASSSPGLARDTQYF.

The chain links TRBV6-1 to TRBJ2-7; weak D call: TRBD2 (5 bases). This CDR3 is built from 15 residues. Trimming took off 4 bases at V and 2 bases at J, with 15 bases between the two ends. The V gene's germline CDR1 is MNHNS and CDR2 SASEGT. The CDR3 bases are TGTGCCAGCAGTGCCAAACCCCTAGCAGCCTACGAGCAGTACTTC. It specifies CASSAKPLAAYEQYF.

The V call is TRBV10-3, the J call TRBJ2-2; 7 bases map to TRBD2. The length of the CDR3 is 18 residues. With 5 bases clipped from V and 5 bases from J, the junction kept 17 bases outside the gene matches. Looked up from germline, CDR1 is ENHRY and CDR2 is SYGVKD. CDR3 protein: CAISTAGVLAANTGELFF. The CDR3 nucleotides read TGTGCCATCAGTACCGCGGGGGTCCTAGCTGCTAATACCGGGGAGCTGTTTTTT.

The chain recombines TRBV27 with TRBJ2-5; no reliable D call. With the DNA end fitting TRBJ2-7 better, the J assignment may be wrong. Germline CDR1 and CDR2: MNHEY and SMNVEV (reference sequence). CDR3 length: 14 residues. DNA of the CDR3: TGTGCCAGCAGCTTCGGAGTCGGGTCCTACGAGCAGTACTTC. Encoded protein: CASSFGVGSYEQYF.

The CDR3 sequence: CASSPLPDGETEAFF. Written as DNA, the CDR3 is TGTGCCAGCAGTCCCCTCCCCGACGGGGAGACTGAAGCTTTCTTT. V is TRBV27 and J is TRBJ1-1; no clear D gene. CDR1 and CDR2 (germline): MNHEY, SMNVEV (reference sequence). CDR3 size: 15 residues. Trimming cost V 5 bases and J 5 bases, with 18 bases left between them.

The chain employs TRBV14 and TRBJ1-2; 10 bases are a match to TRBD1. The germline V gene encodes CDR1 SGHDN and CDR2 FVKESK. V lost 4 bases and J lost 6; bases outside the gene matches: 11. The CDR3 contains 16 residues. CDR3 residues: CASSREPGQGLDGYTF. CDR3 DNA: TGTGCCAGCAGCCGAGAGCCGGGACAGGGGTTAGATGGCTACACCTTC.

The chain combines TRBV7-2 with TRBJ1-2; D is ambiguous. Trimming pared 4 bases from V and 4 bases from J, leaving 16 bases between. Germline V gene data show CDR1 as SGHTA and CDR2 as FQGNSA. This CDR3 region has 15 residues. CDR3 DNA: TGTGCCAGCAGCTACACAACCCCGGAGACCTATGGCTACACCTTC. The encoded protein is CASSYTTPETYGYTF. The entire variable domain, with the rest obtained from reference TRBV7-2 and TRBJ1-2, is as follows: GAGVSQSPSNKVTEKGKDVELRCDPISGHTALYWYRQSLGQGLEFLIYFQGNSAPDKSGLPSDRFSAERTGGSVSTLTIQRTQQEDSAVYLCASSYTTPETYGYTFGSGTRLTVV.

The chain links TRBV7-8 to TRBJ2-7; a weak D match, TRBD2 (6 bases). The CDR3 has 14 amino acids. Per germline, CDR1 SGHVS and CDR2 FQNEAQ. V was shortened by 5 bases and J by 2 bases, with 13 bases between the two germline ends. This chain's CDR3 is CASSTAGMTYEQYF. As DNA, the CDR3 is TGTGCCAGCAGCACCGCGGGGATGACCTACGAGCAGTACTTC.